Only one count was recorded for the clone carrying this TCR beta chain. The data were produced by immunoSEQ multiplex PCR, yet TCRdb's version contains in-frame clones alone and is incomplete. Seen here are fewer than 350,000 clones, approximately 87% observed once, and the top ten hold approximately 12%. Seattle enrolled patients during active infection and tracked them longitudinally. The source of the sample is a study of blood T cell repertoires in COVID-19. Looking at the study overall: PBMCs, B-cell-depleted T cells, or T cells provided the cDNA or gDNA that made up the material.

The length of the CDR3 is 15 residues. Germline V lookup: CDR1 MNHNY, CDR2 SVGAGI (reference sequence). V shed 0 bases, J shed 7 bases, and the junction held 6 bases outside the gene matches. This chain uses TRBV6-6 with TRBJ2-7; 10 bases match TRBD2. This TCR was recovered from a woman in her twenties or thirties with COVID-19, enrolled during active disease. The specimen sequenced was peripheral blood. CDR3 DNA: TGTGCCAGCAGTTACTCGAGCGGGGGGGCCGGGGAGCAGTACTTC. This sequence encodes CASSYSSGGAGEQYF.